The 3 T cell receptor beta chains below were found in one sample sequenced in a study of control samples from healthy donors and cancer patients. Only in-frame clones appear in the TCRdb table, and some are missing; sequencing was by immunoSEQ multiplex PCR. This sample carries around 110,000 clones, 85% to 90% of them seen once, and the ten largest clones take 2% to 3%. The material sequenced was blood. These receptors were taken from a woman in her 70s in good health.

Notes on this clone: The sample contains more than one DNA sequence encoding this CDR3. The rearrangement joins TRBV18 to TRBJ2-6; D is unresolved. The CDR3 runs to 13 residues. Trimming took off 3 bases at V and 1 base at J, with 1 base between the two ends. CDR1 and CDR2 (germline): KGHSH, LQKENI. In nucleotides, the CDR3 is TGTGCCAGCTCACCGTCTGGGGCCAACGTCCTGACTTTC. It specifies CASSPSGANVLTF.

This sequence joins TRBV5-1 and TRBJ1-4; 10 nucleotides line up with TRBD1. Germline CDR1 is SGHRS and CDR2 is YFSETQ. The J segment lost 7 bases and the V segment lost 4 bases, leaving 7 bases of the junction unmatched. CDR3 length equals 15 residues. The CDR3 nucleotides read TGCGCCAGCAGCCGGGAGGGACAGGGGCTTGAAAAACTGTTTTTT. The encoded protein is CASSREGQGLEKLFF.

As DNA, the CDR3 is TGTGCCAGCAGCTTGAGGACTTACCCCTACAATGAGCAGTTCTTC. Amino acid sequence: CASSLRTYPYNEQFF. The gene calls are TRBV7-2 and TRBJ2-1; tentative D call: TRBD2 (5 bases). In germline, CDR1 is SGHTA, CDR2 FQGNSA. V lost 3 bases, J lost 2 bases, and 11 bases lay in between. CDR3 length: 15 residues.